Sequencing of this TCR beta chain was carried out in a study of cytomegalovirus exposure and HLA in healthy donors. Researchers ran the PCR with 60 Vbeta and 13 Jbeta primers. Assay used: immunoSEQ multiplex PCR; TCRdb lists only in-frame clones, some missing. The sample consists of 150,000 to 200,000 clones, approximately 80% of them appearing once. The CDR3 contains 18 residues. Germline lookup yields CDR1 SGHTA and CDR2 FQGNSA. The ends lost 2 bases at V and 7 bases at J; junction bases unmatched: 18. Sequencing was carried out using PBMCs. The receptor's source is a man aged 25-45 years in good health and CMV-seronegative. The rearrangement links TRBV7-2 to TRBJ1-2, with 8 bases lining up with TRBD1. The CDR3 DNA follows: TGTGCCAGCAGCTTAATTTTTCCTATTAGACAGGGGCTGCGTGGCTACACCTTC. Translation: CASSLIFPIRQGLRGYTF.